This T cell receptor beta chain is from a study of response to subunit inactivated influenza vaccine. TCRdb passed the RT-PCR reads through MiXCR, listing each CDR3 protein once. The sample shows around 520,000 distinct CDR3 sequences, around 25% of them seen only once. Trimming cost V 6 bases and J 2 bases, with 11 bases left between them. The CDR3 consists of 13 residues. The sample in question was CD4+ T cells sorted from PBMCs, obtained roughly 5 days after vaccination. The clonotype comes from a man aged 50-59 years who received an inactivated influenza vaccine. The V gene is TRBV12-3 or TRBV12-4, the J gene TRBJ2-7, with D perhaps matching TRBD2 (6 bases). The CDR3 DNA is TGTGCCAGCAGACCGGACTACCCCTACGAGCAGTACTTC. Its protein is CASRPDYPYEQYF.